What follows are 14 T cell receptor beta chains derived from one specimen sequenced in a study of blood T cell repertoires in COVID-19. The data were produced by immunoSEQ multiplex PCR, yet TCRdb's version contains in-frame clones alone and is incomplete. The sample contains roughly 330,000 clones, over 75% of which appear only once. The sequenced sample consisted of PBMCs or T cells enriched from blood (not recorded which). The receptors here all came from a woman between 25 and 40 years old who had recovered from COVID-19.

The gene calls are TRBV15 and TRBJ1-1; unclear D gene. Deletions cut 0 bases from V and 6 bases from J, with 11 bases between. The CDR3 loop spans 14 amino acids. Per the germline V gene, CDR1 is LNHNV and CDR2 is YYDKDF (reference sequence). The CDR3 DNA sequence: TGTGCCACCAGCAGAGATCACGGAGCCCCTGAAGCTTTCTTT. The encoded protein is CATSRDHGAPEAFF.

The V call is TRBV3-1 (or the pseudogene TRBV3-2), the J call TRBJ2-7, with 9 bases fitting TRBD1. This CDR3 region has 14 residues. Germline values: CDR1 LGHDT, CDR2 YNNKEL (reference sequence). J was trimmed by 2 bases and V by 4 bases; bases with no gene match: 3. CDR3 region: CASSRGQGAYEQYF. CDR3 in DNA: TGTGCCAGCAGCCGGGGACAGGGAGCCTACGAGCAGTACTTC.

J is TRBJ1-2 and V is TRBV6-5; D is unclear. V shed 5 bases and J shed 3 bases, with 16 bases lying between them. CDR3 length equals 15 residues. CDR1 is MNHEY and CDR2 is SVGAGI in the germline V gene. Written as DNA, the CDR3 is TGTGCCAGCAGTCTAGACGGGCCGGGGTACTATGGCTACACCTTC. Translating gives CASSLDGPGYYGYTF.

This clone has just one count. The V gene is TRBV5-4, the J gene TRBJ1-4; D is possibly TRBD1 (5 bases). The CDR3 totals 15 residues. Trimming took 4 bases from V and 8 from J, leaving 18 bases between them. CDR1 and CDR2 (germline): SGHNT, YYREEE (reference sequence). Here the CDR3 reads CASSPREGLREKLFF. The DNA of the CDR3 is TGTGCCAGCAGCCCGCGGGAGGGGCTACGGGAAAAACTGTTTTTT.

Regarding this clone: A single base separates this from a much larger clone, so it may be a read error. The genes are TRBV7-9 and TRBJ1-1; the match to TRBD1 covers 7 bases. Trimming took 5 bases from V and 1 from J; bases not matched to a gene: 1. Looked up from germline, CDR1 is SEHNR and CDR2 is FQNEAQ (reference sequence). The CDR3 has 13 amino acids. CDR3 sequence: CASSRQGNTEAFF. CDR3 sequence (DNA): TGTGCCAGCAGCCGACAGGGGAACACTGAAGCTTTCTTT.

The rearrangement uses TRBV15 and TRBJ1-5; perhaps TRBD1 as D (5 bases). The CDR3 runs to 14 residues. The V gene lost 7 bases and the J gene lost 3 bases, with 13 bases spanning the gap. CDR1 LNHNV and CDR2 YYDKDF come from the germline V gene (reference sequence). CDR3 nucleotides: TGTGCCACCACCTCGGGGGGTGACAATCAGCCCCAGCATTTT. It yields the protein CATTSGGDNQPQHF.

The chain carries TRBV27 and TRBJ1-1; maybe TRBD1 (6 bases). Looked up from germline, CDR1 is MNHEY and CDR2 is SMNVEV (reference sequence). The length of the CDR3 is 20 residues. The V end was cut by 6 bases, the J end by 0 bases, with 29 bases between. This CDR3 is CASRQIFGVGPTGMNTEAFF. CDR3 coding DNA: TGTGCCAGCAGACAGATTTTCGGGGTGGGGCCGACAGGAATGAACACTGAAGCTTTCTTT.

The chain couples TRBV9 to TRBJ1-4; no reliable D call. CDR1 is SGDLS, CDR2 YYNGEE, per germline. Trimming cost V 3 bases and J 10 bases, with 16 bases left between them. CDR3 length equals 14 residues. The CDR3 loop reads CASSGSRVSGKLFF. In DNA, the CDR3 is TGTGCCAGCAGCGGGTCACGGGTGTCCGGAAAACTGTTTTTT.

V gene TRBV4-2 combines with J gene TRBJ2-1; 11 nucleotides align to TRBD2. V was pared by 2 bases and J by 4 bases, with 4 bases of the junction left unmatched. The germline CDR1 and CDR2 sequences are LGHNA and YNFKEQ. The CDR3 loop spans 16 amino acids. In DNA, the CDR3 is TGTGCCAGCAGCCAATCTAGCGGGGGGCAATACAATGAGCAGTTCTTC. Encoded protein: CASSQSSGGQYNEQFF.

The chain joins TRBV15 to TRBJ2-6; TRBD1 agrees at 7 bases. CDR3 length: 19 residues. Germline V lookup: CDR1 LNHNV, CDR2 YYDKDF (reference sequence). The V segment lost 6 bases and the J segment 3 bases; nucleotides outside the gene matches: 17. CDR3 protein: CATSQRGQGEMFGANVLTF. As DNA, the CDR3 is TGTGCCACCAGTCAGAGGGGGCAGGGGGAAATGTTTGGGGCCAACGTCCTGACTTTC.

The CDR3 sequence: CASSLGGTVNEKLFF. The CDR3 DNA follows: TGCGCCAGCAGCTTGGGAGGGACAGTTAATGAAAAACTGTTTTTT. V usage is TRBV5-1 and J usage is TRBJ1-4, with 7 bases that match TRBD1. Germline V lookup: CDR1 SGHRS, CDR2 YFSETQ. Losses at the gene ends were 0 bases for V and 4 bases for J; bases not matched to a gene: 3. The CDR3 contains 15 residues.

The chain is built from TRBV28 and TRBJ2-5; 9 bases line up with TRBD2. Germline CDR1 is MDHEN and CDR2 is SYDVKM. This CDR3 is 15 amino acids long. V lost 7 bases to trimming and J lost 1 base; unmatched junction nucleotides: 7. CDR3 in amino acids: CASKSPAGGQETQYF. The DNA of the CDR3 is TGTGCCAGCAAGAGCCCAGCGGGGGGCCAAGAGACCCAGTACTTC.

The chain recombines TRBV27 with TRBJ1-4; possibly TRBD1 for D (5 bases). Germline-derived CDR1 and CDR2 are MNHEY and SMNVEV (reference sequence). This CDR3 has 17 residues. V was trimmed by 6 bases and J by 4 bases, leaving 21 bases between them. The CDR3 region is CASRRGWGSPGNEKLFF. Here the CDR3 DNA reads TGTGCCAGCAGACGGGGGTGGGGCTCGCCCGGTAATGAAAAACTGTTTTTT. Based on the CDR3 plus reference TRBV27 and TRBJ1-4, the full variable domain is EAQVTQNPRYLITVTGKKLTVTCSQNMNHEYMSWYRQDPGLGLRQIYYSMNVEVTDKGDVPEGYKVSRKEKRNFPLILESPSPNQTSLYFCASRRGWGSPGNEKLFFGSGTQLSVL.

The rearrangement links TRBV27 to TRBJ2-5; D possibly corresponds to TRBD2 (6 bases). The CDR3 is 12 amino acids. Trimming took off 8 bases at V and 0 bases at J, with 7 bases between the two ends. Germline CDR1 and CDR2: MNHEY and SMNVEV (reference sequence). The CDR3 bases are TGTGCCAGCCGGGGGTACCAAGAGACCCAGTACTTC. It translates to CASRGYQETQYF.